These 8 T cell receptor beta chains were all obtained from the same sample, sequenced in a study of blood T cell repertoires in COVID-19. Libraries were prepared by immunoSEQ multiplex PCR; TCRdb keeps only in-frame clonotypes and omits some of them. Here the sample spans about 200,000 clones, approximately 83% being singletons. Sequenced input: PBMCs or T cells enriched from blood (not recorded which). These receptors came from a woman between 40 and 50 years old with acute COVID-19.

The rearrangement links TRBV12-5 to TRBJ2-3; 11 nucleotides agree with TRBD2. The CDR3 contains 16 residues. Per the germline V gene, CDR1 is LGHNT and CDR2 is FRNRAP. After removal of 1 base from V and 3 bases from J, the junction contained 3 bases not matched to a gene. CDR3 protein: CASGLGIAGGTDTQYF. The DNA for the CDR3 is TGTGCTAGTGGTTTGGGAATAGCGGGAGGGACAGATACGCAGTATTTT.

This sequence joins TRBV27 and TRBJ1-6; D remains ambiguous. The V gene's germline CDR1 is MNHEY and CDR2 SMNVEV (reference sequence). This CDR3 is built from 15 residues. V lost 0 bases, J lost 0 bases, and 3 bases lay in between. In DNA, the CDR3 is TGTGCCAGCAGTTTATCGAGCTCCTATAATTCACCCCTCCACTTT. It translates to CASSLSSSYNSPLHF.

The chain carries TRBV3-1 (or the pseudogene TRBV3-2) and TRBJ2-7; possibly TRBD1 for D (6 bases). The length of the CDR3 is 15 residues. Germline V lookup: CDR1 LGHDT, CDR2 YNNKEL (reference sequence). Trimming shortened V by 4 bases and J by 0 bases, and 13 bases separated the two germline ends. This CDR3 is CASSLGGKSSYEQYF. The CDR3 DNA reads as TGTGCCAGCAGCCTAGGGGGAAAGAGCTCCTACGAGCAGTACTTC.

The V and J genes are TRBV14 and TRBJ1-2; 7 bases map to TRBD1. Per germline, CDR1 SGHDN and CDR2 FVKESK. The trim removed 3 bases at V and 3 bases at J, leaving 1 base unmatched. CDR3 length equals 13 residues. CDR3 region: CASSQGQYYGYTF. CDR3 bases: TGTGCCAGCAGCCAGGGACAGTACTATGGCTACACCTTC.

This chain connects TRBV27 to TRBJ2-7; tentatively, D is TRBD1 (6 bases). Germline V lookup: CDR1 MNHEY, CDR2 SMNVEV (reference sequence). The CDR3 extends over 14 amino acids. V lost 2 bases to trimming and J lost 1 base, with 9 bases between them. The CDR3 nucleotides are TGTGCCAGCAGTTTACGAGACAGGTCCTACGAGCAGTACTTC. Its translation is CASSLRDRSYEQYF.

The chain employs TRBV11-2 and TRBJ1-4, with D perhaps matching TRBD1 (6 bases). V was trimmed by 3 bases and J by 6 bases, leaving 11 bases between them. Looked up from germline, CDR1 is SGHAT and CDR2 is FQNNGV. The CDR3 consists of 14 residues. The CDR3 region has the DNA TGTGCCAGCAGCTTGTGGGGGCCGGATGAAAAACTGTTTTTT. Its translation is CASSLWGPDEKLFF.

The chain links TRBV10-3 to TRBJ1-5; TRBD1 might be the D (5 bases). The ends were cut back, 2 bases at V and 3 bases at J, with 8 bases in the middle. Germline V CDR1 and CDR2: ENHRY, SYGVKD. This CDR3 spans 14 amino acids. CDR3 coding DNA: TGTGCCATCAGTGAGCAGGGCCCCAATCAGCCCCAGCATTTT. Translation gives CAISEQGPNQPQHF.

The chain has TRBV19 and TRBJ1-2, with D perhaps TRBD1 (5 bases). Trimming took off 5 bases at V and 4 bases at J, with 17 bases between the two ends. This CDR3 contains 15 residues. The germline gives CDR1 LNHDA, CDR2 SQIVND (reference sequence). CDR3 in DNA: TGTGCCAGTAGTTCGCGACAGACTGCTGGCTATGGCTACACCTTC. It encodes CASSSRQTAGYGYTF.